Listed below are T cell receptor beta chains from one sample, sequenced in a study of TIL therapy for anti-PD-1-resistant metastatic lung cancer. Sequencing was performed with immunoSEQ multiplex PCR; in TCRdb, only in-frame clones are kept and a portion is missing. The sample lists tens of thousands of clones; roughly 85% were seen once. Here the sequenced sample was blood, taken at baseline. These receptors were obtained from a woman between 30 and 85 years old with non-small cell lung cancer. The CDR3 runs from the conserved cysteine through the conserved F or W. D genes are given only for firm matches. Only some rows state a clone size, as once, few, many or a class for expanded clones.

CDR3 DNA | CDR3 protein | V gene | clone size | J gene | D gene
TGTGCCACCAGCAGCGCGGGTTCAGATACGCAGTATTTT | CATSSAGSDTQYF | TRBV15 | . | TRBJ2-3 | .
TGTGCCAGCAGCCGAGGGGTTGAGCCTGGAAACACCATATATTTT | CASSRGVEPGNTIYF | TRBV6-5 | . | TRBJ1-3 | .
TGTGCCAGCAGTTCACAGGGTGTGGGTCAGCCCCAGCATTTT | CASSSQGVGQPQHF | TRBV27 | few | TRBJ1-5 | .
TGTGCCAGTGACAGGGACGCAGCTTTCTTT | CASDRDAAFF | TRBV2 | few | TRBJ1-1 | TRBD1
TGTGCCACTCGACACAGGGACACTGAAGCTTTCTTT | CATRHRDTEAFF | TRBV27 | . | TRBJ1-1 | .
TGTGCCAGCAGGGGGGACACCAGCAATCAGCCCCAGCATTTT | CASRGDTSNQPQHF | TRBV6-5 | . | TRBJ1-5 | .
TGTGCCAGCCTCCTGGGGGGAGGTGGCTATGGCTACACCTTC | CASLLGGGGYGYTF | TRBV6-1 | . | TRBJ1-2 | .
TGTGCCAGCAGCTTGGCGGAGAGGACAGTCGGGGCCTACGAGCAGTACTTC | CASSLAERTVGAYEQYF | TRBV5-4 | . | TRBJ2-7 | .
TGTGCCAGCAGTTATTCGACACCCCCGGTTGGTGAAGCTTTCTTT | CASSYSTPPVGEAFF | TRBV6-5 | . | TRBJ1-1 | .
TGTGCCAGCAGCTTAGTGATTAACACTGAAGCTTTCTTT | CASSLVINTEAFF | TRBV7-2 | few | TRBJ1-1 | .
TGTGCCAGTAGTATAACGGGGGACGCCGAAAAACTGTTTTTT | CASSITGDAEKLFF | TRBV19 | once | TRBJ1-4 | .
TGTGCCAGCAGCCCAGACAGGACCTCTGGAAACACCATATATTTT | CASSPDRTSGNTIYF | TRBV7-2 | . | TRBJ1-3 | .
TGTGCCAGCAGTGAATTTGGGCGGATTGATGGCTACACCTTC | CASSEFGRIDGYTF | TRBV6-1 | . | TRBJ1-2 | .
TGTGCCAGAAGCTTGTTATTGTGGACTAGCGGGAAGGGGCAGTACTTC | CARSLLLWTSGKGQYF | TRBV5-3 | . | TRBJ2-7 | TRBD2
TGTGCCAGCAGTTCGGGCACCATAACTACTAACTATGGCTACACCTTC | CASSSGTITTNYGYTF | TRBV28 | . | TRBJ1-2 | .
TGTGCCAGCAGTTACGTCGGACGGGGGGCAGATACGCAGTATTTT | CASSYVGRGADTQYF | TRBV6-5 | . | TRBJ2-3 | TRBD2
TGTGCCAGCAGTTACTACAACACTGAAGCTTTCTTT | CASSYYNTEAFF | TRBV6-6 | . | TRBJ1-1 | .
TGTGCCAGTAGTGATCCGGGACAGGGTTTTTTGGATCAGCCCCAGCATTTT | CASSDPGQGFLDQPQHF | TRBV19 | . | TRBJ1-5 | TRBD1
TGTGCCAGCAGCTTAGCCACAGGGAATACTAACACCGGGGAGCTGTTTTTT | CASSLATGNTNTGELFF | TRBV7-2 | . | TRBJ2-2 | .
TGTGCCAGCAGTGCACAGGGGGCACATGAGACCCAGTACTTC | CASSAQGAHETQYF | TRBV2 | . | TRBJ2-5 | TRBD1
TGTGCCAGCAGTCCCCTAGCCAAAAACATTCAGTACTTC | CASSPLAKNIQYF | TRBV27 | . | TRBJ2-4 | .
TGTGCCAGCAGCTTAGGGCGGGGGGGCGTTTACGAGCAGTACTTC | CASSLGRGGVYEQYF | TRBV7-2 | . | TRBJ2-7 | TRBD2
TGTGCCAGCAGTTCGGGGCAGACATTTACGAAGCAGTACTTC | CASSSGQTFTKQYF | TRBV7-6 | . | TRBJ2-7 | .
TGTGCCAGCAGTTTTATCGGGGACAGGACCCTCTCCTACGAGCAGTACTTC | CASSFIGDRTLSYEQYF | TRBV27 | once | TRBJ2-7 | TRBD1
TGTGCCAGCAGTTACGGGACAAGGAGAACTGAAGCTTTCTTT | CASSYGTRRTEAFF | TRBV6-5 | once | TRBJ1-1 | .
TGTGCCAGCAGTTACTCGATGTCGGGGAGCCTTCATACGCAGTATTTT | CASSYSMSGSLHTQYF | TRBV6-5 | . | TRBJ2-3 | .
TGTGCCAGCAGCGTAGGAGGAGGGGGAGGGCCCTACGAGCAGTACTTC | CASSVGGGGGPYEQYF | TRBV9 | . | TRBJ2-7 | .
TGCGCCAGCAGCCAAGGACAGGGTATGGACGAGCAGTACTTC | CASSQGQGMDEQYF | TRBV4-1 | medium-sized | TRBJ2-7 | TRBD1
TGTGCCAGCAGCCAAGAACAGCCGAACACTGAAGCTTTCTTT | CASSQEQPNTEAFF | TRBV4-2 | few | TRBJ1-1 | .